Sequencing of this TCR beta chain was carried out in a study of PD-L1 blockade in urothelial cancer. Study as a whole: Timepoints chosen for blood analysis were 3 weeks (second dose) and 6 weeks after treatment start. Blood samples had a median of 141,255 T cells, roughly 83,000 unique TCRs, and clonality around 0.08. Study-level points and caveats: Durable-benefit patients had greater expansion of tumor-associated blood clones at 3 weeks.

This clone was seen just once. Its specificity is unknown. Patients' urothelial carcinoma was locally advanced or metastatic. Germline lookup yields CDR1 LGHNA and CDR2 YSLEER. Losses at the gene ends were 0 bases for V and 2 bases for J; bases not matched to a gene: 1. The length of the CDR3 is 14 residues. The assay was immunoSEQ multiplex PCR, and TCRdb's table has in-frame clones only and misses some. The data hold under 40,000 clones, with more than 65% observed a single time. The receptor was isolated from a man in his 70s with urothelial cancer. Sequencing used PBMCs, obtained around atezolizumab (anti-PD-L1) treatment. The chain has TRBV4-3 and TRBJ2-7; 7 bases align to TRBD2. In DNA, the CDR3 is TGCGCCAGCAGCCAAGAGGGGGGGACCTACGAGCAGTACTTC. It specifies CASSQEGGTYEQYF.